Listed below are T cell receptor beta chains from one sample, sequenced in a study of somatic mutations in cytotoxic T cells in rheumatoid arthritis. TCRdb's copy holds only in-frame clones and misses some; the assay was immunoSEQ multiplex PCR. This table holds 25,000 to 30,000 clones, more than 85% found once. The sequenced material came from CD8+ T cells sorted from blood. These TCRs come from an adult with rheumatoid arthritis. CDR3s include the opening cysteine and the closing phenylalanine or tryptophan. A D gene is named only where the DNA matches it firmly. Clone size is not always given. Where it is, it says once, few, many or a class for expanded clones.

abundance: -; j_gene: TRBJ2-2; d_gene: TRBD2; v_gene: TRBV27; CDR3aa: CASSREREGNTGELFF; CDR3nt: TGTGCCAGCAGTCGCGAAAGGGAGGGAAACACCGGGGAGCTGTTTTTT
abundance: -; j_gene: TRBJ2-7; d_gene: -; v_gene: TRBV7-2; CDR3aa: CASSYQYGEQYF; CDR3nt: TGTGCCAGCAGCTACCAGTATGGGGAGCAGTACTTC
abundance: few; j_gene: TRBJ2-7; d_gene: -; v_gene: TRBV10-3; CDR3aa: CAISDISSYEQYF; CDR3nt: TGTGCCATCAGTGATATCAGCTCCTACGAGCAGTACTTC
abundance: -; j_gene: TRBJ2-7; d_gene: -; v_gene: TRBV4-2; CDR3aa: CASSQESTVSYEQYF; CDR3nt: TGTGCCAGCAGCCAAGAGTCTACCGTCTCCTACGAGCAGTACTTC
abundance: -; j_gene: TRBJ2-7; d_gene: TRBD2; v_gene: TRBV27; CDR3aa: CASSESSGVWNEQYF; CDR3nt: TGTGCCAGCAGCGAAAGCAGCGGGGTTTGGAACGAGCAGTACTTC
abundance: -; j_gene: TRBJ1-6; d_gene: -; v_gene: TRBV4-1; CDR3aa: CASSQGVGVAPLHF; CDR3nt: TGCGCCAGCAGCCAAGGAGTGGGCGTCGCACCCCTCCACTTT
abundance: few; j_gene: TRBJ2-7; d_gene: -; v_gene: TRBV30; CDR3aa: CAWSETSYEQYF; CDR3nt: TGTGCCTGGAGCGAGACCTCCTACGAGCAGTACTTC
abundance: -; j_gene: TRBJ2-3; d_gene: TRBD2; v_gene: TRBV28; CDR3aa: CASSLWASGGPTDTQYF; CDR3nt: TGTGCCAGCAGTTTATGGGCTAGCGGGGGTCCAACAGATACGCAGTATTTT
abundance: -; j_gene: TRBJ2-7; d_gene: TRBD1; v_gene: TRBV5-8; CDR3aa: CASSWTGTVYEQYF; CDR3nt: TGTGCCAGCAGCTGGACCGGGACAGTCTACGAGCAGTACTTC
abundance: -; j_gene: TRBJ1-5; d_gene: -; v_gene: TRBV7-6; CDR3aa: CASSLGGRNQPQHF; CDR3nt: TGTGCCAGCAGCTTAGGGGGGCGGAATCAGCCCCAGCATTTT
abundance: -; j_gene: TRBJ2-7; d_gene: -; v_gene: TRBV7-2; CDR3aa: CASSNPLSYEQYF; CDR3nt: TGTGCCAGCAGCAACCCCCTCTCCTACGAGCAGTACTTC
abundance: -; j_gene: TRBJ2-3; d_gene: -; v_gene: TRBV7-9; CDR3aa: CASSSSTPGTDTQYF; CDR3nt: TGTGCCAGCAGCTCATCGACCCCCGGGACAGATACGCAGTATTTT
abundance: -; j_gene: TRBJ1-5; d_gene: -; v_gene: TRBV6-5; CDR3aa: CASSYSFAQPQHF; CDR3nt: TGTGCCAGCAGTTACTCGTTCGCTCAGCCCCAGCATTTT
abundance: -; j_gene: TRBJ2-3; d_gene: -; v_gene: TRBV4-3; CDR3aa: CASSQGTDSDTQYF; CDR3nt: TGCGCCAGCAGCCAAGGTACGGACTCAGATACGCAGTATTTT
abundance: -; j_gene: TRBJ1-3; d_gene: TRBD1; v_gene: TRBV29-1; CDR3aa: CSVFHLDRGGNTIYF; CDR3nt: TGCAGCGTTTTCCACCTAGACAGGGGTGGAAACACCATATATTTT
abundance: -; j_gene: TRBJ2-7; d_gene: -; v_gene: TRBV4-1; CDR3aa: CASSQDLPGAEQYF; CDR3nt: TGCGCCAGCAGCCAAGATCTACCAGGGGCCGAGCAGTACTTC
abundance: -; j_gene: TRBJ2-1; d_gene: TRBD2; v_gene: TRBV7-2; CDR3aa: CASSSLAGAPNEQFF; CDR3nt: TGTGCCAGCAGCTCACTAGCGGGGGCGCCCAATGAGCAGTTCTTC
abundance: -; j_gene: TRBJ2-7; d_gene: -; v_gene: TRBV18; CDR3aa: CASSLERTYEQYF; CDR3nt: TGTGCCAGCTCACTTGAGAGGACCTACGAGCAGTACTTC
abundance: -; j_gene: TRBJ2-3; d_gene: -; v_gene: TRBV6-6; CDR3aa: CASSWRGQRNTDTQYF; CDR3nt: TGTGCCAGCAGTTGGCGAGGGCAGCGAAACACAGATACGCAGTATTTT
abundance: -; j_gene: TRBJ2-7; d_gene: TRBD1; v_gene: TRBV5-8; CDR3aa: CASSLWGQEHEQYF; CDR3nt: TGTGCCAGCAGCTTGTGGGGACAGGAGCACGAGCAGTACTTC
abundance: -; j_gene: TRBJ2-7; d_gene: -; v_gene: TRBV19; CDR3aa: CASSINWGYEQYF; CDR3nt: TGTGCCAGTAGTATCAACTGGGGCTACGAGCAGTACTTC
abundance: -; j_gene: TRBJ2-7; d_gene: TRBD1; v_gene: TRBV15; CDR3aa: CATSLPGTGAFYEQYF; CDR3nt: TGTGCCACCAGCTTGCCGGGGACAGGGGCCTTCTACGAGCAGTACTTC
abundance: -; j_gene: TRBJ2-2; d_gene: -; v_gene: TRBV12-5; CDR3aa: CASGLTGNTGELFF; CDR3nt: TGTGCTAGTGGTTTAACGGGGAACACCGGGGAGCTGTTTTTT
abundance: -; j_gene: TRBJ2-1; d_gene: -; v_gene: TRBV7-9; CDR3aa: CASSWNNEQFF; CDR3nt: TGTGCCAGCAGCTGGAACAATGAGCAGTTCTTC
abundance: -; j_gene: TRBJ2-5; d_gene: -; v_gene: TRBV29-1; CDR3aa: CSVVWRSEETQYF; CDR3nt: TGCAGCGTTGTGTGGCGATCCGAAGAGACCCAGTACTTC
abundance: -; j_gene: TRBJ1-2; d_gene: TRBD1; v_gene: TRBV4-1; CDR3aa: CASSQTTGTNYGYTF; CDR3nt: TGCGCCAGCAGCCAAACGACAGGGACCAACTATGGCTACACCTTC
abundance: -; j_gene: TRBJ1-5; d_gene: TRBD1; v_gene: TRBV7-9; CDR3aa: CASSPGTGTPDNQPQHF; CDR3nt: TGTGCCAGCAGCCCCGGGACAGGAACCCCTGATAATCAGCCCCAGCATTTT
abundance: -; j_gene: TRBJ1-5; d_gene: -; v_gene: TRBV4-1; CDR3aa: CASSQDQGSNQPQHF; CDR3nt: TGCGCCAGCAGCCAAGATCAGGGAAGCAATCAGCCCCAGCATTTT
abundance: -; j_gene: TRBJ1-2; d_gene: -; v_gene: TRBV28; CDR3aa: CASSFRGTYGYTF; CDR3nt: TGTGCCAGCAGTTTCCGGGGTACCTACGGCTACACCTTC
abundance: -; j_gene: TRBJ2-2; d_gene: -; v_gene: TRBV7-3; CDR3aa: CASSSSGSGELFF; CDR3nt: TGTGCCAGCAGCTCGAGCGGGTCCGGGGAGCTGTTTTTT
abundance: -; j_gene: TRBJ2-3; d_gene: TRBD2; v_gene: TRBV11-2; CDR3aa: CASSPGGGGAADTQYF; CDR3nt: TGTGCCAGCAGCCCCGGGGGCGGGGGGGCCGCAGATACGCAGTATTTT
abundance: -; j_gene: TRBJ1-2; d_gene: -; v_gene: TRBV6-6; CDR3aa: CASTADYGYTF; CDR3nt: TGTGCCAGCACGGCAGACTATGGCTACACCTTC
abundance: -; j_gene: TRBJ2-5; d_gene: -; v_gene: TRBV7-2; CDR3aa: CASSLVYGETQYF; CDR3nt: TGTGCCAGCAGCTTAGTTTACGGAGAGACCCAGTACTTC
abundance: -; j_gene: TRBJ2-4; d_gene: -; v_gene: TRBV5-4; CDR3aa: CASSLGDSPHIQYF; CDR3nt: TGTGCCAGCAGCTTAGGGGACTCCCCTCACATTCAGTACTTC
abundance: few; j_gene: TRBJ1-3; d_gene: -; v_gene: TRBV30; CDR3aa: CAWMEGISGNTIYF; CDR3nt: TGTGCCTGGATGGAGGGGATCTCTGGAAACACCATATATTTT
abundance: -; j_gene: TRBJ2-7; d_gene: TRBD2; v_gene: TRBV2; CDR3aa: CASSDPRSGNYEQYF; CDR3nt: TGTGCCAGCAGTGATCCCCGTAGCGGGAACTACGAGCAGTACTTC
abundance: -; j_gene: TRBJ1-6; d_gene: TRBD1; v_gene: TRBV27; CDR3aa: CASSSLGQGYNSPLHF; CDR3nt: TGTGCCAGCAGCTCCCTTGGACAGGGCTATAATTCACCCCTCCACTTT
abundance: -; j_gene: TRBJ1-2; d_gene: TRBD1; v_gene: TRBV27; CDR3aa: CASSWAGTEGYTF; CDR3nt: TGTGCCAGCAGTTGGGCCGGGACAGAAGGCTACACCTTC
abundance: -; j_gene: TRBJ2-3; d_gene: -; v_gene: TRBV4-2; CDR3aa: CASSQDLGPRADTQYF; CDR3nt: TGTGCCAGCAGCCAAGATTTGGGACCCAGGGCAGATACGCAGTATTTT
abundance: -; j_gene: TRBJ1-2; d_gene: -; v_gene: TRBV13; CDR3aa: CASSLGRGNGYTF; CDR3nt: TGTGCCAGCAGCTTAGGCAGGGGTAATGGCTACACCTTC
abundance: -; j_gene: TRBJ2-2; d_gene: TRBD1; v_gene: TRBV4-3; CDR3aa: CASRPTGGDTGELFF; CDR3nt: TGCGCCAGCAGGCCGACAGGGGGGGACACCGGGGAGCTGTTTTTT
abundance: few; j_gene: TRBJ1-3; d_gene: -; v_gene: TRBV30; CDR3aa: CAWSRNGNTIYF; CDR3nt: TGTGCCTGGAGTCGGAATGGAAACACCATATATTTT
abundance: -; j_gene: TRBJ2-3; d_gene: -; v_gene: TRBV9; CDR3aa: CASSASPSTDTQYF; CDR3nt: TGTGCCAGCAGCGCTTCACCTAGCACAGATACGCAGTATTTT
abundance: few; j_gene: TRBJ2-7; d_gene: -; v_gene: TRBV20-1; CDR3aa: CSARIEGEQYF; CDR3nt: TGCAGTGCTAGGATAGAGGGCGAGCAGTACTTC
abundance: -; j_gene: TRBJ1-1; d_gene: -; v_gene: TRBV6-1; CDR3aa: CASSESFPDTEAFF; CDR3nt: TGTGCCAGCAGTGAGTCCTTTCCGGACACTGAAGCTTTCTTT
abundance: -; j_gene: TRBJ2-1; d_gene: -; v_gene: TRBV4-1; CDR3aa: CASSQDLSGPYMEQFF; CDR3nt: TGCGCCAGCAGCCAAGATCTCTCGGGCCCCTACATGGAGCAGTTCTTC
abundance: -; j_gene: TRBJ2-3; d_gene: TRBD2; v_gene: TRBV5-4; CDR3aa: CASTDRPVAGLTDTQYF; CDR3nt: TGTGCCAGCACCGACAGACCCGTAGCGGGGCTCACAGATACGCAGTATTTT